Shown below are 4 T cell receptor beta chains from a single sample sequenced in a study of a mutant IDH1 vaccine in newly diagnosed glioma. Regarding time point: week 23, last vaccination. Vaccine doses each comprised 300 ug of mutant IDH1 20-mer peptide, with topical imiquimod. Assay used: immunoSEQ multiplex PCR; TCRdb lists only in-frame clones, some missing. In the table there are tens of thousands of clones, around 74% of which are singletons. These receptors are not linked to any known antigen. This sample comprised PBMCs, obtained from a glioma patient whose treatment included an IDH1 peptide vaccine. These receptors all come from a man aged 45-60 years with glioma.

The chain is built from TRBV5-8 and TRBJ2-7, with D unresolved. CDR3 length: 13 amino acids. Germline assignment: CDR1 SGHTS and CDR2 YDEGEE. V was shortened by 1 base and J by 3 bases, with 8 bases between the two germline ends. Here the CDR3 reads CASSLTGVYEQYF. CDR3 DNA sequence: TGTGCCAGCAGCTTGACCGGAGTCTACGAGCAGTACTTC.

This clone was detected a few times. The V and J genes are TRBV6-6 and TRBJ2-3; D remains ambiguous. This CDR3 region has 12 residues. V gave up 2 bases and J gave up 3 bases, with 3 bases separating them. Germline CDR1 is MNHNY and CDR2 is SVGAGI (reference sequence). Here the CDR3 DNA reads TGTGCCAGCAGTTACCCGACAGATACGCAGTATTTT. Translated: CASSYPTDTQYF.

The chain combines TRBV18 with TRBJ2-2; either TRBD1 or TRBD2 may supply D (7 bases each). Germline-derived CDR1 and CDR2 are KGHSH and LQKENI. V gave up 0 bases and J gave up 3 bases, with 14 bases separating them. This CDR3 has 17 residues. The CDR3 reads CASSPPSTGRDTGELFF. The CDR3 DNA reads TGTGCCAGCTCACCACCCTCGACAGGGAGGGACACCGGGGAGCTGTTTTTT.

The chain uses TRBV21-1 and TRBJ1-2. TRBV21-1 is termed a pseudogene. This CDR3 region has 15 residues. The CDR3 sequence: CASSKEDGGVGGYTF. CDR3 coding DNA: TGTGCCAGCAGCAAAGAGGACGGGGGGGTGGGTGGCTACACCTTC.